The T cell receptor beta chain described here comes from a study of T-cell memory formation after mild COVID-19. In TCRdb, the 5' RACE reads were re-called with MiXCR into one record per CDR3 protein. The sample lists some 210,000 distinct CDR3 sequences, roughly a tenth occurring once. The clonotype comes from a man between 18 and 29 years old who had mild COVID-19 (a few samples of this study predate the infection). Cell type and time point are not known. What was sequenced was PBMCs or a T cell subset sorted from them (not recorded which).

The CDR3 sequence is CASSFGAGGPQQFF. The CDR3 DNA reads as TGTGCCAGCAGTTTTGGAGCGGGGGGGCCTCAACAGTTCTTC. V usage is TRBV12-3 or TRBV12-4 and J usage is TRBJ2-1; TRBD2 agrees at 10 bases. CDR3 size: 14 residues. The V segment lost 3 bases and the J segment 13 bases; nucleotides outside the gene matches: 9.